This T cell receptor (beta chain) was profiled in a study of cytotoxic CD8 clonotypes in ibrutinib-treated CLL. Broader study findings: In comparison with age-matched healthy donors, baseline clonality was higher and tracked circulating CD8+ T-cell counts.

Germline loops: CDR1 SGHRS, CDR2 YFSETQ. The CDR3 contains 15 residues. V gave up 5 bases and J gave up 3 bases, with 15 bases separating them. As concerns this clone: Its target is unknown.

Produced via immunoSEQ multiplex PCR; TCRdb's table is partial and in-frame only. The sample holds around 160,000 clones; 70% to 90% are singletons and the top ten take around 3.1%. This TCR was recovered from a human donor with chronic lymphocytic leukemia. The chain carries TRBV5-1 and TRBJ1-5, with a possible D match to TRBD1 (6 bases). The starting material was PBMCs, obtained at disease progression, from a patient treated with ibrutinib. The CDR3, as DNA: TGCGCCAGCAGGCCAGGGACAAGGAACAATCAGCCCCAGCATTTT. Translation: CASRPGTRNNQPQHF. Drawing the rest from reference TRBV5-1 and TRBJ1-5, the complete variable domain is KAGVTQTPRYLIKTRGQQVTLSCSPISGHRSVSWYQQTPGQGLQFLFEYFSETQRNKGNFPGRFSGRQFSNSRSEMNVSTLELGDSALYLCASRPGTRNNQPQHFGDGTRLSIL.